This is a list of T cell receptor beta chains from one sample in a study of naive and memory T cell subsets. TCRdb reprocessed the UMI-ligation and nested PCR reads with MiXCR, giving one entry per CDR3 protein. The sample has about 90,000 distinct CDR3 sequences, about 11% seen once. The sequencing input was naive CD4+ T cells from blood. The receptors were sampled from a human donor in good health. The CDR3 runs from the conserved cysteine through the conserved F or W. The D gene is left open where the match is weak. Clone size appears in some rows only: once, few, many, or a class for an expanded clone.

D gene,V gene,J gene,clone size,CDR3 length,CDR3 DNA,CDR3 protein
NA,TRBV7-3,TRBJ2-6,many,16,TGTGCCAGCAGTCCCTTCCCCGTCTCTGGGGCCAACGTCCTGACTTTC,CASSPFPVSGANVLTF
NA,TRBV3-1,TRBJ2-7,few,12,TGTGCCAGCAGCCGAACAGATTACGAGCAGTACTTC,CASSRTDYEQYF
TRBD2,TRBV6-2/TRBV6-3,TRBJ2-1,few,14,TGTGCCAGCAGAGACCAGCGGGAGGTCTATGAGCAGTTCTTC,CASRDQREVYEQFF
NA,TRBV20-1,TRBJ2-7,NA,13,TGCAGTGCTAGCTCTAGCATGTACTACGAGCAGTACTTC,CSASSSMYYEQYF
TRBD1,TRBV2,TRBJ2-7,many,15,TGTGCCAGCAGGAGTACCGGGACAGGACTCTACGAGCAGTACTTC,CASRSTGTGLYEQYF
NA,TRBV12-3/TRBV12-4,TRBJ2-7,many,15,TGTGCCAGCAGTTTAGCAGGGACGGGAGCTTACGAGCAGTACTTC,CASSLAGTGAYEQYF
NA,TRBV3-1,TRBJ2-3,many,16,TGTGCCAGCAGCCCCCTCCGGGACGGAGGCACAGATACGCAGTATTTT,CASSPLRDGGTDTQYF
NA,TRBV28,TRBJ2-1,NA,13,TGTGCCAGCAGTTCCGGATGGCGAGATGAGCAGTTCTTC,CASSSGWRDEQFF
NA,TRBV9,TRBJ2-2,many,15,TGTGCCAGCAGCGTAGGACTAGGGTACACCGGGGAGCTGTTTTTT,CASSVGLGYTGELFF
NA,TRBV7-9,TRBJ1-6,few,15,TGTGCCAGCAGCTTAGAGGTAGCGCGGAATTCACCCCTCCACTTT,CASSLEVARNSPLHF
NA,TRBV18,TRBJ2-5,many,13,TGTGCCAGCTCACCACCGCAGCGAGAGACCCAGTACTTC,CASSPPQRETQYF
TRBD2,TRBV20-1,TRBJ2-1,many,14,TGCAGTGCTAGAGATTCCGGGGGGGGAGGGGAGCAGTTCTTC,CSARDSGGGGEQFF
NA,TRBV7-2,TRBJ1-3,NA,15,TGTGCCAGCAGCTTAGAGGCAGCCTCTGGAAACACCATATATTTT,CASSLEAASGNTIYF
NA,TRBV3-1,TRBJ1-2,few,16,TGTGCCAGCAGCCAAGATCGGGCTACAGGGAACTATGGCTACACCTTC,CASSQDRATGNYGYTF
TRBD1,TRBV2,TRBJ2-2,few,15,TGTGCCAGCATGGGTAGGACAGGCCCCTATCCGGAGCTGTTTTTT,CASMGRTGPYPELFF
TRBD2,TRBV7-9,TRBJ2-1,many,16,TGTGCCAGCAGCTTCGGACTAGCGGGAGTGGAGGTCGAGCAGTTCTTC,CASSFGLAGVEVEQFF
NA,TRBV6-5,TRBJ1-1,NA,14,TGTGCCAGCAGTTACGCGCCAGGGAACACTGAAGCTTTCTTT,CASSYAPGNTEAFF
NA,TRBV4-3,TRBJ1-4,few,14,TGCGCCAGCAGCCAAGGATTCGGAGAAGAAAAACTGTTTTTT,CASSQGFGEEKLFF
TRBD2,TRBV20-1,TRBJ2-1,many,15,TGCAGTGCTAGGACGAGGGCTAGCGGGGGGTATGAGCAGTTCTTC,CSARTRASGGYEQFF
NA,TRBV3-1,TRBJ2-2,many,16,TGTGCCAGCAGCAGCCCATCCACGCCGGACACCGGGGAGCTGTTTTTT,CASSSPSTPDTGELFF
NA,TRBV6-2/TRBV6-3,TRBJ2-6,few,19,TGTGCCAGCAGGCCGGACACTTTAGGATCCAGCTCTGGGGCCAACGTCCTGACTTTC,CASRPDTLGSSSGANVLTF
TRBD2,TRBV20-1,TRBJ2-1,few,14,TGCAGTGCTAGTACCGGACTAGCTAACAATGAGCAGTTCTTC,CSASTGLANNEQFF
TRBD2,TRBV4-3,TRBJ2-1,many,16,TGCGCCAGCAGCCAAGTTCGCGGCGGGGGCTACAATGAGCAGTTCTTC,CASSQVRGGGYNEQFF
TRBD2,TRBV12-3/TRBV12-4,TRBJ2-3,few,14,TGTGCCAGCAGTAAACATCTAGCGGCAGATACGCAGTATTTT,CASSKHLAADTQYF
NA,TRBV18,TRBJ1-5,many,15,TGTGCCAGCTCACCAACAGGGACGAGCAATCAGCCCCAGCATTTT,CASSPTGTSNQPQHF
NA,TRBV11-2,TRBJ2-7,many,18,TGTGCCAGCAGCTTGGACGGGGTATCATCCCCCACGACCTACGAGCAGTACTTC,CASSLDGVSSPTTYEQYF
NA,TRBV18,TRBJ2-7,NA,15,TGTGCCAGCTCAAACCTCAGTGGGGGCATTTACGAGCAGTACTTC,CASSNLSGGIYEQYF
TRBD1,TRBV12-3/TRBV12-4,TRBJ1-4,many,15,TGTGCCAGCAGTTTCGGGAGACAGGGAGGAGAAAAACTGTTTTTT,CASSFGRQGGEKLFF
NA,TRBV18,TRBJ2-1,many,17,TGTGCCAGCTCACCACCGAGCCCCGAGAGCTCCTACAATGAGCAGTTCTTC,CASSPPSPESSYNEQFF
NA,TRBV2,TRBJ2-5,NA,11,TGTGCCAGCAGAGTTTCAGAGACCCAGTACTTC,CASRVSETQYF
NA,TRBV20-1,TRBJ1-5,few,17,TGCAGTGCTAGGGACGGACACGGACTTTATAGCAATCAGCCCCAGCATTTT,CSARDGHGLYSNQPQHF
TRBD2,TRBV4-3,TRBJ2-1,NA,16,TGCGCCAGCAGCCAAGATACAGCGGGAGCGTACAATGAGCAGTTCTTC,CASSQDTAGAYNEQFF
NA,TRBV30,TRBJ1-2,once,13,TGTGCCTGGAGTCAAGGGGGTAACTATGGCTACACCTTC,CAWSQGGNYGYTF
NA,TRBV12-3/TRBV12-4,TRBJ2-7,NA,13,TGTGCCAGCAGTTTGGTACAGGGCTACGAGCAGTACTTC,CASSLVQGYEQYF
NA,TRBV29-1,TRBJ2-6,many,14,TGCAGCGTTGAAACGTATTCTGGGGCCAACGTCCTGACTTTC,CSVETYSGANVLTF
NA,TRBV6-5,TRBJ2-5,few,12,TGTGCCAGCGGGGGGAGCTGGGAGACCCAGTACTTC,CASGGSWETQYF
NA,TRBV20-1,TRBJ1-2,many,14,TGCAGTGCTATGCGGCCGCGATCTAACTATGGCTACACCTTC,CSAMRPRSNYGYTF
NA,TRBV20-1,TRBJ1-5,many,15,TGCAGTGCTAGAGTCCGGAGGTTTAGCAATCAGCCCCAGCATTTT,CSARVRRFSNQPQHF
NA,TRBV7-2,TRBJ1-1,few,12,TGTGCCAGCAGCTTAGGGCGGACTGAAGCTTTCTTT,CASSLGRTEAFF
TRBD1,TRBV19,TRBJ2-3,few,16,TGTGCCAGTAGTATCCTACAGGGGGTGCGTTCAGATACGCAGTATTTT,CASSILQGVRSDTQYF
NA,TRBV4-3,TRBJ2-6,NA,15,TGCGCCAGCAGCCAAGGTCAGCCCGGGGCCAACGTCCTGACTTTC,CASSQGQPGANVLTF
TRBD1,TRBV20-1,TRBJ1-2,few,14,TGCAGTGCTCGCCGGGACAGGCTAGGCTATGGCTACACCTTC,CSARRDRLGYGYTF
NA,TRBV2,TRBJ1-1,NA,12,TGTGCCAGCAGTGGCCAGGGCACTGAAGCTTTCTTT,CASSGQGTEAFF
NA,TRBV7-8,TRBJ1-2,many,12,TGTGCCAGCAGCCCACGAGGGGGAGGCTACACCTTC,CASSPRGGGYTF
NA,TRBV11-1,TRBJ1-1,many,17,TGTGCCAGCAGCCCCGTTAGGTCAAGAAACCCTAACACTGAAGCTTTCTTT,CASSPVRSRNPNTEAFF
NA,TRBV18,TRBJ1-4,NA,15,TGTGCCAGCTCCTCCGAGGGCGCGGAAAATGAAAAACTGTTTTTT,CASSSEGAENEKLFF